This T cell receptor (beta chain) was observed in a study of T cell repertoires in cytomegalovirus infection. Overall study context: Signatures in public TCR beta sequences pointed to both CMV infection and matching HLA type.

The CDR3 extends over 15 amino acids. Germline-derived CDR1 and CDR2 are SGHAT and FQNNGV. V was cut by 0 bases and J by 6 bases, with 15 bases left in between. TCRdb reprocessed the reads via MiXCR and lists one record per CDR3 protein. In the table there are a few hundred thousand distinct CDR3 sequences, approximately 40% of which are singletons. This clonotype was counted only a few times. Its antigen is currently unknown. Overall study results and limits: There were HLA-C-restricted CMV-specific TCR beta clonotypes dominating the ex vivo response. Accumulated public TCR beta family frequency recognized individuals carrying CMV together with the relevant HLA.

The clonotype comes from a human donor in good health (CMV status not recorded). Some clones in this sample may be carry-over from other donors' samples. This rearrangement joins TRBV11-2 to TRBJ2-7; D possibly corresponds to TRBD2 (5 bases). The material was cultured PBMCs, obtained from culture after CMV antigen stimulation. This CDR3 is CASSLDLGDSAEQYF. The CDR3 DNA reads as TGTGCCAGCAGCTTAGATTTGGGAGATTCCGCCGAGCAGTACTTC.